Presented here are 13 T cell receptor beta chains from one specimen sequenced in a study of T cell responses to AZD1222 COVID-19 vaccine. Repertoires were generated with immunoSEQ multiplex PCR, while TCRdb's copy carries only in-frame clones and drops some. The top ten hold 5.5% to 7% of the sample, which has 150,000 to 160,000 clones, 70% to 90% seen once. The sequenced sample was peripheral blood, obtained after recovery from COVID-19. Receptor source: an adult who had recovered from COVID-19.

The chain combines TRBV24-1 with TRBJ1-1; D is unclear. The CDR3 length is 13 residues. The germline V gene has CDR1 KGHDR and CDR2 SFDVKD. The V and J ends lost 5 bases and 1 base respectively, with 7 bases between them. The CDR3 region has the DNA TGTGCCACCAGTGCGGCAGGGAACACTGAAGCTTTCTTT. This translates into CATSAAGNTEAFF.

The V call is TRBV6-5, the J call TRBJ2-1; 8 positions agree with TRBD1. CDR3 length: 11 amino acids. Germline CDR1 reads MNHEY; CDR2 reads SVGAGI. Trimming removed 6 bases from V and 12 bases from J; junction bases left unmatched: 4. The CDR3 is CASSLDRGQFF. For the CDR3, the DNA is TGTGCCAGCAGCCTCGACAGGGGGCAGTTCTTC.

This chain joins TRBV27 and TRBJ1-1; perhaps TRBD1 as D (5 bases). The CDR3 loop spans 15 amino acids. CDR1 is MNHEY and CDR2 is SMNVEV in the germline V gene (reference sequence). The V end was cut by 7 bases, the J end by 4 bases, with 19 bases between. The CDR3, as DNA: TGTGCCAGCAACCTCTCAAGGGGAGTAGGCACTGAAGCTTTCTTT. Translated: CASNLSRGVGTEAFF.

V and J are TRBV2 and TRBJ1-2; perhaps TRBD1 as D (5 bases). The CDR3 length is 13 residues. V shed 4 bases and J shed 6 bases, with 12 bases lying between them. Germline lookup yields CDR1 SNHLY and CDR2 FYNNEI. CDR3 nucleotides: TGTGCCAGCAGTGGAGAAGGGGTTGATGGCTACACCTTC. It is translated as CASSGEGVDGYTF.

The chain has TRBV18 and TRBJ2-7; tentatively, D is TRBD2 (5 bases). Per germline, CDR1 KGHSH and CDR2 LQKENI. The CDR3 runs to 14 residues. V was shortened by 3 bases and J by 3 bases, with 12 bases between the two germline ends. The CDR3 region is CASSPSSSIYEQYF. The DNA of the CDR3 is TGTGCCAGCTCACCCTCTTCTAGCATCTACGAGCAGTACTTC.

The chain joins TRBV20-1 to TRBJ1-5; 7 positions match TRBD1. V lost 3 bases and J lost 0; bases outside the gene matches: 5. This CDR3 has 15 residues. In germline, CDR1 is DFQATT, CDR2 SNEGSKA (reference sequence). Here the CDR3 DNA reads TGCAGTGCTAGTCCGGCAGGGGGTAGCAATCAGCCCCAGCATTTT. This encodes CSASPAGGSNQPQHF.

V usage is TRBV28 and J usage is TRBJ1-1; the D is unclear. Looked up from germline, CDR1 is MDHEN and CDR2 is SYDVKM. The CDR3 consists of 11 residues. The V end lost 6 bases, the J end lost 1 base, and 3 bases lay between the germline ends. The CDR3: CASRGNTEAFF. The CDR3 region has the DNA TGTGCCAGCAGAGGGAACACTGAAGCTTTCTTT.

The rearrangement links TRBV7-6 to TRBJ2-7; D perhaps matches TRBD2 (5 bases). CDR1 is SGHVS and CDR2 is FNYEAQ in the germline V gene. CDR3 length: 14 amino acids. V was shortened by 5 bases and J by 6 bases, with 17 bases between the two germline ends. This CDR3 reads CASSPTGVRGEQYF. The CDR3, as DNA: TGTGCCAGCAGCCCGACCGGGGTCCGGGGCGAGCAGTACTTC.

In nucleotides, the CDR3 is TGTGCCAGCAGCTCAGAAGGGGTGGAAGCTTTCTTT. Residues: CASSSEGVEAFF. The chain uses TRBV11-1 and TRBJ1-1; D is perhaps TRBD1 (5 bases). The CDR3 is 12 amino acids. The germline gives CDR1 SGHAT, CDR2 FQDESV (reference sequence). The V end lost 4 bases, the J end lost 8 bases, and 11 bases lay between the germline ends.

V is TRBV3-1 (or the pseudogene TRBV3-2) and J is TRBJ2-7; 9 positions agree with TRBD2. The V segment lost 7 bases and the J segment 2 bases; nucleotides outside the gene matches: 6. The germline CDR1 and CDR2 sequences are LGHDT and YNNKEL (reference sequence). The CDR3 has 14 residues. In nucleotides, the CDR3 is TGTGCCAGCACTTCGGGGACTAGCCCCTACGAGCAGTACTTC. Encoded protein: CASTSGTSPYEQYF.

This chain uses TRBV3-1 (or the pseudogene TRBV3-2) with TRBJ1-1; D not certain. Per the germline V gene, CDR1 is LGHDT and CDR2 is YNNKEL (reference sequence). Between the trimmed V and J ends, which lost 1 base and 6 bases, there was a span of 12 bases. The CDR3 is 14 amino acids. CDR3 loop: CASSQGEAIPEAFF. The CDR3 DNA sequence: TGTGCCAGCAGCCAAGGGGAGGCTATCCCTGAAGCTTTCTTT.

J is TRBJ1-5 and V is TRBV3-1 (or the pseudogene TRBV3-2); the D is unclear. Germline values: CDR1 LGHDT, CDR2 YNNKEL (reference sequence). Trimming removed 0 bases from V and 9 bases from J, with 15 bases in between. The CDR3 runs 15 residues. This chain's CDR3 is CASSQDRVGLRPQHF. CDR3 DNA: TGTGCCAGCAGCCAAGATCGGGTAGGCTTAAGGCCCCAGCATTTT.

The chain joins TRBV7-9 to TRBJ1-2; the D gene is possibly TRBD1 (6 bases). The CDR3 runs 14 residues. Germline V lookup: CDR1 SEHNR, CDR2 FQNEAQ (reference sequence). The ends were cut back, 5 bases at V and 4 bases at J, with 14 bases in the middle. The CDR3 protein is CASSPNRGSYGYTF. CDR3 bases: TGTGCCAGCAGCCCAAATAGGGGGAGCTATGGCTACACCTTC.